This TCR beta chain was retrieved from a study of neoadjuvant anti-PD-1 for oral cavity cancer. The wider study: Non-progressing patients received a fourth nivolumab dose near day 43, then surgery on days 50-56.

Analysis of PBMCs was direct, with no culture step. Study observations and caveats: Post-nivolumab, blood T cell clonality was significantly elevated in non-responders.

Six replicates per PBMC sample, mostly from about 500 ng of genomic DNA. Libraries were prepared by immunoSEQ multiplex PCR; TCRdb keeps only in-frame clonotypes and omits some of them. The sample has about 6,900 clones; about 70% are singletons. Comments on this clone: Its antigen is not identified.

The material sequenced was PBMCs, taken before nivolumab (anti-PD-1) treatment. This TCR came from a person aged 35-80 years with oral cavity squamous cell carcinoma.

This CDR3 is CAWSVSSYEQYF. The CDR3 DNA follows: TGTGCCTGGAGTGTGTCGTCCTACGAGCAGTACTTC. V is TRBV30 and J is TRBJ2-7; D is uncertain. Germline V gene data show CDR1 as GTSNPN and CDR2 as SVGIG (reference sequence). Trimming pared 0 bases from V and 1 base from J, leaving 4 bases between. CDR3 length equals 12 residues.